This T cell receptor beta chain was profiled in a study of blood T cell repertoires in COVID-19. Background on the study: Samples taken during acute and convalescent COVID-19 were collected in the United States, Italy and Spain.

TCRdb keeps only in-frame clones here, not all; method: immunoSEQ multiplex PCR. The sample carries over 250,000 clones, roughly 90% recorded once. Germline V lookup: CDR1 SGHNT, CDR2 YENEEA. This CDR3 contains 13 residues. Trimming cost V 8 bases and J 4 bases; bases outside gene matches: 5. Sequencing was carried out using peripheral blood. This sequence was found in a middle-aged man with acute or convalescent COVID-19. The chain carries TRBV11-3 and TRBJ2-1, with 7 bases that match TRBD2. The CDR3 is CASQGGRYNEQFF. CDR3 in DNA: TGTGCCAGCCAGGGAGGGAGGTACAATGAGCAGTTCTTC.